This entry describes one T cell receptor (beta chain). Its antigen is unidentified. Germline CDR1 and CDR2: LGHDT and YNNKEL (reference sequence). The J segment lost 6 bases and the V segment lost 1 base, leaving 3 bases of the junction unmatched. This CDR3 contains 15 residues. Aged roughly 6 to 95, donors were systemically healthy Caucasians from Russia. Peripheral blood samples of 7.5 to 10 milliliters were drawn from each donor. A minimum of 6 million PBMCs was isolated per sample. This entry is derived from a study of blood T cells in healthy people across ages. Notes on the study in general: Strong correlation was found linking TCR beta diversity to naive T cell percentage.

Combining a sample-barcoded 5' primer with a J-beta primer mix, a second PCR ran for about 7 to 11 cycles. TCRdb processed the 5' RACE reads anew with MiXCR; each CDR3 protein has one entry. The profile shows roughly 1,500,000 distinct CDR3 sequences, about 31% of them singletons. Source material: blood. The chain carries TRBV3-1 and TRBJ2-1; 10 bases are a match to TRBD2. This clonotype originated in a woman in her 30s in good health. CDR3 amino acids: CASSQVSGGANEQFF. The CDR3 DNA reads as TGTGCCAGCAGCCAAGTAAGCGGGGGGGCCAATGAGCAGTTCTTC.